The next 22 T cell receptor beta chains were all read from a single sample in a study of blood T cells in healthy people across ages. The use of a sample-barcoded 5' primer and a J-beta primer mix characterized a second PCR of about 7 to 12 cycles. TCRdb redid the calling of the 5' RACE reads with MiXCR, one entry per CDR3 protein. The data hold over a million distinct CDR3 sequences, with around 45% observed a single time. Sequenced material: blood. The receptor source for this set is an older woman in good health.

This clonotype was detected many times. This chain connects TRBV7-9 to TRBJ2-7; D is perhaps TRBD2 (6 bases). The CDR3 loop spans 15 amino acids. V gave up 5 bases and J gave up 0 bases, with 14 bases separating them. Looked up from germline, CDR1 is SEHNR and CDR2 is FQNEAQ (reference sequence). CDR3 loop: CASSVPLGSSYEQYF. In DNA form, the CDR3 reads TGTGCCAGCAGCGTACCCCTCGGGAGCTCCTACGAGCAGTACTTC.

Comments on this clonotype: A much larger clone differs from this one at a single base, so this may be a read error. The chain combines TRBV27 with TRBJ2-7, with TRBD1 matching over 8 bases. The length of the CDR3 is 14 residues. Germline CDR1 reads MNHEY; CDR2 reads SMNVEV (reference sequence). J gave up 2 bases and V 3 bases, and 3 bases lay outside the gene matches. CDR3 loop: CASSLDREAYEQYF. CDR3 in DNA: TGTGCCAGCAGTTTGGACAGGGAGGCCTACGAGCAGTACTTC.

V usage is TRBV12-3 or TRBV12-4 and J usage is TRBJ2-1; D gene unclear. The CDR3 is 16 amino acids. Trimming took 5 bases from V and 8 from J, leaving 22 bases between them. The CDR3, as DNA: TGTGCCAGCAGTCGTCTGGTCTCGGGCGTTCAAGATGAGCAGTTCTTC. Translation: CASSRLVSGVQDEQFF.

The chain joins TRBV20-1 to TRBJ2-5; tentative D call: TRBD2 (5 bases). Germline CDR1 is DFQATT and CDR2 is SNEGSKA (reference sequence). The length of the CDR3 is 12 residues. Trimming pared 6 bases from V and 4 bases from J, leaving 12 bases between. CDR3 bases: TGCAGTGCAGCGGCGGGTAGAGAGACCCAGTACTTC. Its translation is CSAAAGRETQYF.

The chain joins TRBV7-9 to TRBJ2-1; 8 nucleotides line up with TRBD2. There are 16 residues in the CDR3. Germline V gives CDR1 SEHNR, CDR2 FQNEAQ (reference sequence). With V trimmed by 8 bases and J by 2 bases, 11 bases remained unmatched. The CDR3 is CASAGGSSGAYNEQFF. The CDR3 DNA reads as TGTGCCAGCGCGGGGGGTTCCTCGGGGGCCTACAATGAGCAGTTCTTC.

This clonotype was counted ten times or more. This sequence joins TRBV12-3 or TRBV12-4 and TRBJ2-3; 8 nucleotides align to TRBD2. The V segment lost 6 bases and the J segment 3 bases; nucleotides outside the gene matches: 8. CDR3 length: 15 residues. DNA for the CDR3: TGTGCCAGCAGCTTCGCGGGAGGATCGACAGATACGCAGTATTTT. It translates to CASSFAGGSTDTQYF.

This clonotype was observed a few times. This chain connects TRBV5-6 to TRBJ2-7; D perhaps matches TRBD2 (5 bases). The germline V gene has CDR1 SGHDT and CDR2 YYEEEE. Between the trimmed V and J ends, which lost 6 bases and 0 bases, there was a span of 16 bases. The CDR3 is 15 residues long. Here the CDR3 reads CASTRGATPSYEQYF. The CDR3 DNA is TGTGCCAGCACCCGGGGAGCCACGCCCTCCTACGAGCAGTACTTC.

This chain links TRBV7-9 with TRBJ2-7, with 7 bases identical to TRBD2. With V trimmed by 2 bases and J by 7 bases, 14 bases remained unmatched. This CDR3 has 16 residues. Germline loops: CDR1 SEHNR, CDR2 FQNEAQ (reference sequence). CDR3 amino acids: CASSLTPGLVYSEQYF. The CDR3 DNA reads TGTGCCAGCAGCTTAACCCCCGGACTAGTTTATAGTGAGCAGTACTTC. The complete variable domain, with remaining parts taken from reference TRBV7-9 and TRBJ2-7, reads DTGVSQNPRHKITKRGQNVTFRCDPISEHNRLYWYRQTLGQGPEFLTYFQNEAQLEKSRLLSDRFSAERPKGSFSTLEIQRTEQGDSAMYLCASSLTPGLVYSEQYFGPGTRLTVT.

The chain employs TRBV19 and TRBJ2-7; the match to TRBD2 covers 13 bases. V shed 4 bases and J 4 bases; nucleotides not matched to a gene: 4. The germline gives CDR1 LNHDA, CDR2 SQIVND (reference sequence). The CDR3 spans 15 residues. The CDR3: CASSTQGLAGYEQYF. In DNA form, the CDR3 reads TGTGCCAGTAGTACCCAGGGACTAGCGGGATACGAGCAGTACTTC. The complete variable domain, with remaining parts taken from reference TRBV19 and TRBJ2-7, reads DGGITQSPKYLFRKEGQNVTLSCEQNLNHDAMYWYRQDPGQGLRLIYYSQIVNDFQKGDIAEGYSVSREKKESFPLTVTSAQKNPTAFYLCASSTQGLAGYEQYFGPGTRLTVT.

The gene calls are TRBV28 and TRBJ1-1; 8 positions agree with TRBD1. The junction had 10 bases not matched to a gene; V was cut back by 2 bases and J by 5 bases. Germline V CDR1 and CDR2: MDHEN, SYDVKM. This CDR3 is built from 16 residues. The CDR3 reads CASSLTVPGQATEAFF. The CDR3 DNA sequence: TGTGCCAGCAGTTTAACGGTTCCGGGACAGGCTACTGAAGCTTTCTTT.

This clonotype was detected a few times. The genes are TRBV28 and TRBJ1-4; 8 bases map to TRBD1. The J segment lost 7 bases and the V segment lost 6 bases, leaving 10 bases of the junction unmatched. In germline, CDR1 is MDHEN, CDR2 SYDVKM. This CDR3 contains 15 residues. CDR3 bases: TGTGCCAGCAGGAACCAGGGGGCACCCCCTGAAAAACTGTTTTTT. This encodes CASRNQGAPPEKLFF.

At least ten counts were recorded for this clonotype. This chain joins TRBV5-1 and TRBJ2-7; D tentatively fits TRBD1 or TRBD2 (6 bases each). Trimming removed 4 bases at V and 6 bases at J, with 17 bases between. Germline assignment: CDR1 SGHRS and CDR2 YFSETQ. This CDR3 has 14 amino acids. The CDR3 coding sequence is TGCGCCAGCAGCGACGGGGGCTCCCTGCTCGAGCAGTACTTC. Its translation: CASSDGGSLLEQYF.

The table lists this clonotype with a few counts. The CDR3 region has the DNA TGTGCTATCCCCCACCGAGAGGGTGGAGATACGCAGTATTTT. Amino acid sequence: CAIPHREGGDTQYF. The rearrangement links TRBV12-5 to TRBJ2-3, with a possible D match to TRBD2 (5 bases). The CDR3 loop spans 14 amino acids. CDR1 LGHNT and CDR2 FRNRAP come from the germline V gene. Trimming left V 10 bases short and J 5 bases short, with 19 bases between. Complete variable domain (other parts from reference TRBV12-5 and TRBJ2-3): DARVTQTPRHKVTEMGQEVTMRCQPILGHNTVFWYRQTMMQGLELLAYFRNRAPLDDSGMPKDRFSAEMPDATLATLKIQPSEPRDSAVYFCAIPHREGGDTQYFGPGTRLTVL.

This chain connects TRBV14 to TRBJ2-7, with D perhaps matching TRBD2 (6 bases). Matching the DNA end better, TRBJ2-5 makes the J call doubtful. The germline V gene has CDR1 SGHDN and CDR2 FVKESK. The CDR3 is made up of 16 amino acids. CDR3 protein: CASSQVIAAKGETQYF. The CDR3 DNA reads as TGTGCCAGCAGCCAAGTGATAGCGGCCAAAGGGGAGACCCAGTACTTC.

The V and J genes are TRBV7-7 and TRBJ2-1, with D perhaps TRBD2 (6 bases). This CDR3 has 14 residues. The germline CDR1 and CDR2 sequences are SSHAT and FNYEAQ (reference sequence). V was clipped by 8 bases and J by 5 bases, with 16 bases between them. The CDR3 DNA follows: TGTGCCAGCGCACGGACTATCGGTGACAATGAGCAGTTCTTC. Translating gives CASARTIGDNEQFF.

V gene TRBV29-1 combines with J gene TRBJ2-1; either TRBD1 or TRBD2 may fit D (6 bases each). Trimming stripped 4 bases from V and 3 bases from J, with 16 bases between. The CDR3 contains 15 residues. The V gene's germline CDR1 is SQVTM and CDR2 ANQGSEA. CDR3 residues: CSVGGVGGRYNEQFF. In nucleotides, the CDR3 is TGCAGCGTTGGGGGGGTGGGGGGCCGCTACAATGAGCAGTTCTTC.

The CDR3 loop reads CSAGLAGWDNEQFF. In DNA form, the CDR3 reads TGCAGTGCTGGACTAGCGGGGTGGGACAATGAGCAGTTCTTC. The chain recombines TRBV20-1 with TRBJ2-1, with 12 bases that match TRBD2. CDR3 length: 14 residues. Trimming at V came to 5 bases and at J to 5 bases, leaving 4 bases not matched to a gene. The V gene's germline CDR1 is DFQATT and CDR2 SNEGSKA (reference sequence).

This clonotype was seen more than once but under ten times. The chain joins TRBV12-3 or TRBV12-4 to TRBJ1-2, with 9 bases fitting TRBD1. Trimming took 6 bases from V and 2 from J; bases not matched to a gene: 19. The CDR3 extends over 19 amino acids. The CDR3 coding sequence is TGTGCCAGCAGCCCTCTCGCCGGGGGACAGGGTGGCTACAACTATGGCTACACCTTC. This codes for CASSPLAGGQGGYNYGYTF.

This clonotype showed up just a few times. The gene calls are TRBV5-1 and TRBJ1-5, with D unresolved. Trimming took 4 bases from V and 0 from J, leaving 11 bases between them. The CDR3 loop spans 15 amino acids. Germline-derived CDR1 and CDR2 are SGHRS and YFSETQ. The DNA for the CDR3 is TGCGCCAGCAGCCCGACTGACTATAGCAATCAGCCCCAGCATTTT. This gives the protein CASSPTDYSNQPQHF.

The rearrangement links TRBV20-1 to TRBJ1-1; D is possibly TRBD1 (5 bases). The ends were cut back, 6 bases at V and 4 bases at J, with 21 bases in the middle. This CDR3 comprises 15 residues. In germline, CDR1 is DFQATT, CDR2 SNEGSKA (reference sequence). CDR3 loop: CSAEAGRAKGTEAFF. CDR3 bases: TGCAGTGCGGAGGCGGGCAGGGCGAAAGGCACTGAAGCTTTCTTT.

The chain uses TRBV28 and TRBJ2-1, with TRBD2 matching over 13 bases. The CDR3 sequence is 15 residues long. V lost 5 bases to trimming and J lost 6 bases; unmatched junction nucleotides: 4. Looked up from germline, CDR1 is MDHEN and CDR2 is SYDVKM. DNA for the CDR3: TGTGCCAGCAGTCCGGGACTAGCGGGACCCAATGAGCAGTTCTTC. This encodes CASSPGLAGPNEQFF.

V is TRBV27 and J is TRBJ2-7, with TRBD1 as a possible D gene (5 bases). V was trimmed by 6 bases and J by 0 bases, leaving 21 bases between them. The CDR3 is made up of 17 amino acids. Germline loops: CDR1 MNHEY, CDR2 SMNVEV (reference sequence). The DNA of the CDR3 is TGTGCCAGCAGGCCCGCAATCACAGGAGTGGACTCCTACGAGCAGTACTTC. It translates to CASRPAITGVDSYEQYF.